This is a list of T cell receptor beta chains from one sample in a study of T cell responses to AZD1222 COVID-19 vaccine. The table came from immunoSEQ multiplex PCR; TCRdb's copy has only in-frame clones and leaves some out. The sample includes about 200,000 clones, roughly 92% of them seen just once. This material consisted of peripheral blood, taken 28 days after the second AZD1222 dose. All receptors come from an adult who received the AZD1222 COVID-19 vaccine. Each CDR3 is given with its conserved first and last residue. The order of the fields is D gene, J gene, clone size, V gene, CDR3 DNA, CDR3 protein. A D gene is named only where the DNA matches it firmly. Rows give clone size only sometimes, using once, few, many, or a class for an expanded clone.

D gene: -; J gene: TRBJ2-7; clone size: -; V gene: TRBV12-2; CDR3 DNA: TGTGCAAGTCGCTTAGACCAGGGACGGGACTTC; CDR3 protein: CASRLDQGRDF
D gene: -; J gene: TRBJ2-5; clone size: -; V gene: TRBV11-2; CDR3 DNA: TGTGCCAGCAGCTTAGATTTCGGGGGCCCTGGGGAGACCCAGTACTTC; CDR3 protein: CASSLDFGGPGETQYF
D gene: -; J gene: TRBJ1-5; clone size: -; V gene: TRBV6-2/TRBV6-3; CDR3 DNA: TGTGCCAGCAGTTTCTTCGGATCGGGTCAGCCCCAGCATTTT; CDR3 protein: CASSFFGSGQPQHF
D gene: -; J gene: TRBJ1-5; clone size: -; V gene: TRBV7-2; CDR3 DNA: TGTGCCAGCAGCTTTGTAATAGAGCAGCCCCAGCATTTT; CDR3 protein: CASSFVIEQPQHF
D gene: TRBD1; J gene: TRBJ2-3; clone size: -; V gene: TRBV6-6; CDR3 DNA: TGTGCCAGCAGTTTCTGGGACAGGGGGCGAGATACGCAGTATTTT; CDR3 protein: CASSFWDRGRDTQYF
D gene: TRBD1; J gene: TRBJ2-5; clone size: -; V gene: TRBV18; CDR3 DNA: TGTGCCAGCTCACCACCCGGGACAGGGGGCCGAGAGACCCAGTACTTC; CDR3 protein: CASSPPGTGGRETQYF
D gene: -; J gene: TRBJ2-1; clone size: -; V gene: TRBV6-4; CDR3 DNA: TGTGCCAGCAGTGACGAGACAGCTGGATGGGAGCAGTTCTTC; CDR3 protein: CASSDETAGWEQFF
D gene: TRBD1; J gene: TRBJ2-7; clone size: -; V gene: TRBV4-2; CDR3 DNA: TGTGCCAGCAGCCAAGATTCCGGGACAGGGCGTGAGCAGTACTTC; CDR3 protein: CASSQDSGTGREQYF
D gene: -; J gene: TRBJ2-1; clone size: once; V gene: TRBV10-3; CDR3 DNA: TGTGCCATCAGTGCACAGAGGGACGTCACTGAGCAGTTCTTC; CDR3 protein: CAISAQRDVTEQFF
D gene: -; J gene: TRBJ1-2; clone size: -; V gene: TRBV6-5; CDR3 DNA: TGTGCCAGCACTAACCCAGGGACGCTTAACTATGGCTACACCTTC; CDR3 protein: CASTNPGTLNYGYTF
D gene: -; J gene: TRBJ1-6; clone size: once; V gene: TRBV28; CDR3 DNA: TGTGCCAGCAGTCCAGCTTATGGGATTGGTAATTCACCCCTCCACTTT; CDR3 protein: CASSPAYGIGNSPLHF
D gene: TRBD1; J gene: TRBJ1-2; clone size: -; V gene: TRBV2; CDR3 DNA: TGTGCCAGCAGGGAAATACGGACAGGGGTTGGCTACACCTTC; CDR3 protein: CASREIRTGVGYTF
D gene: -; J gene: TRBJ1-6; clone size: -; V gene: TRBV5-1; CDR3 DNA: TGCGCCAGCAGCTTACAAAGGGCCTCTAATTCACCCCTCCACTTT; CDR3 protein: CASSLQRASNSPLHF
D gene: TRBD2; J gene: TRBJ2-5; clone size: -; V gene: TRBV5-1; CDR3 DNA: TGCGCCAGCAGATATCTAGGGACTAGCGGGGCCAGACAAGAGACCCAGTACTTC; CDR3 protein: CASRYLGTSGARQETQYF
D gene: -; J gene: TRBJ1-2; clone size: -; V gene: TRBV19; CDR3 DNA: TGTGCCAGTACTCTTGAGAGGAAGGGCTACACCTTC; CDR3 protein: CASTLERKGYTF
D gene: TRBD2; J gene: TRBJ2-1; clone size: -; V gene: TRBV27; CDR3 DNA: TGTGCCAGCAGACTAGCGGGGGGATACAATGAGCAGTTCTTC; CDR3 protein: CASRLAGGYNEQFF
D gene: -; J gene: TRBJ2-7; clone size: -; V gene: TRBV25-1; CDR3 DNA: TGTGCCAGCAGTGAGGGACATGCCTACGAGCAGTACTTC; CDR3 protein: CASSEGHAYEQYF
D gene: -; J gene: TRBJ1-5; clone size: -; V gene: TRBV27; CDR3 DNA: TGTGCCAGCAGGGTGGGAGGGAGCAATCAGCCCCAGCATTTT; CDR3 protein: CASRVGGSNQPQHF
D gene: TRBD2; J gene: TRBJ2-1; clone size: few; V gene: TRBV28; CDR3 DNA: TGTGCCAGCAGTAGCGGGACTAGATGGGACAATGAGCAGTTCTTC; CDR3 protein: CASSSGTRWDNEQFF
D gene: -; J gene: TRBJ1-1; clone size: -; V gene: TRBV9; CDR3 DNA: TGTGCCAGCACCGAAAGATTGAACACTGAAGCTTTCTTT; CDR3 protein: CASTERLNTEAFF
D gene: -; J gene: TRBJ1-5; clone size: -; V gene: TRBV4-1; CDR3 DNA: TGCGCCAGCAGCCAAGATTGGGGGTATGGCAATCAGCCCCAGCATTTT; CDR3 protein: CASSQDWGYGNQPQHF
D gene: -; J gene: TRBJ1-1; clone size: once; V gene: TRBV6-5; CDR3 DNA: TGTGCCAGCAGTTACACATTAGGGCCAGCTTTCTTT; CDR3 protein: CASSYTLGPAFF
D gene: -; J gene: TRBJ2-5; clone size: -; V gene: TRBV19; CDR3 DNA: TGTGCCAGTAGTTCGAGTCAGAGTCGGCCGGCAGAGACCCAGTACTTC; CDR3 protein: CASSSSQSRPAETQYF
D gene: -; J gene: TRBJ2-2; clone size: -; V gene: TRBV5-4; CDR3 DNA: TGTGCCAGCAGCTTGGGGGGGTCCACCGGGGAGCTGTTTTTT; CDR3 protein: CASSLGGSTGELFF
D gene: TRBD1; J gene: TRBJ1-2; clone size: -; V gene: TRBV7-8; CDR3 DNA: TGTGCCAGCAGCTCAGCAGGGGGCCCAGCCCTCTATGGCTACACCTTC; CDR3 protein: CASSSAGGPALYGYTF
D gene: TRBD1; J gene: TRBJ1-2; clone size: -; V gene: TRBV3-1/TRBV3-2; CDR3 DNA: TGTGCCAGCAGCCAATTAACCGGGACAGGGGGTGGCTACACCTTC; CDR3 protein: CASSQLTGTGGGYTF
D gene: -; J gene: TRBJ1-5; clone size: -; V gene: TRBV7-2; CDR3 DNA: TGTGCCAGCAGCCTCGGCACCCATAGCAATCAGCCCCAGCATTTT; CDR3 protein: CASSLGTHSNQPQHF
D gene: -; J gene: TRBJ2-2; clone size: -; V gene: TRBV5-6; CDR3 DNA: TGTGCCAGCAGCTTGATGGCAACAGGGTCGAACACCGGGGAGCTGTTTTTT; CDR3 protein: CASSLMATGSNTGELFF
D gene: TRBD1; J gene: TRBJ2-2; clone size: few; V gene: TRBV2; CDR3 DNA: TGTGCCAGCAGTTCACCCGCGGGACAGGGTGCCACCGGGGAGCTGTTTTTT; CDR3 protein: CASSSPAGQGATGELFF
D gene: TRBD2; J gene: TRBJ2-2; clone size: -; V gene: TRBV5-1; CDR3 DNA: TGCGCCAGCACGGGGACTAGCGCTGGCGGGGAGCTGTTTTTT; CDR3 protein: CASTGTSAGGELFF